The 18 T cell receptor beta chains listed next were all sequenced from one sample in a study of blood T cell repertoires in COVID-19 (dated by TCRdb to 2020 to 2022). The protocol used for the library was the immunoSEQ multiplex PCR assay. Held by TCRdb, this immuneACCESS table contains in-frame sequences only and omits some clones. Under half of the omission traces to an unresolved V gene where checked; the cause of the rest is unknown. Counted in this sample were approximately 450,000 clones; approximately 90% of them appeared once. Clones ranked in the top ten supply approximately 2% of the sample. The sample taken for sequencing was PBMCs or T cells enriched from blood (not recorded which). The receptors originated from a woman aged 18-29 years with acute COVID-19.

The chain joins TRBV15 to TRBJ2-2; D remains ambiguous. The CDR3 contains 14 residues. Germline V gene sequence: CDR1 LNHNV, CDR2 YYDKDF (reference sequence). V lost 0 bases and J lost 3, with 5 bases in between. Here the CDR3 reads CATSRESHTGELFF. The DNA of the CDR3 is TGTGCCACCAGCAGAGAGTCTCACACCGGGGAGCTGTTTTTT.

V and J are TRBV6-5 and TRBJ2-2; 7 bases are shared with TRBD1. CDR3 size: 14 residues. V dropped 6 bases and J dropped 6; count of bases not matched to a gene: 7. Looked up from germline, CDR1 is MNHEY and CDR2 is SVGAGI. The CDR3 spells CASSPDRVSGELFF. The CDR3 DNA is TGTGCCAGCAGCCCCGACAGGGTGTCCGGGGAGCTGTTTTTT.

This CDR3 is CAISESSEPQHF. The CDR3 coding sequence is TGTGCCATCAGTGAGTCATCCGAGCCCCAGCATTTT. The chain is built from TRBV10-3 and TRBJ1-5; the D is unclear. V gave up 0 bases and J gave up 8 bases, with 5 bases separating them. The germline V gene encodes CDR1 ENHRY and CDR2 SYGVKD. CDR3 length: 12 residues.

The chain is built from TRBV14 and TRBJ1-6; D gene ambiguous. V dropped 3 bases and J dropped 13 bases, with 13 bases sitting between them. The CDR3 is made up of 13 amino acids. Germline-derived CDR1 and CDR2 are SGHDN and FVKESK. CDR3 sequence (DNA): TGTGCCAGCAGCCAGGTCGGCGGGAATCCCCTCCACTTT. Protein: CASSQVGGNPLHF. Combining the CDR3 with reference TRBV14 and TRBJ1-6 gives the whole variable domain EAGVTQFPSHSVIEKGQTVTLRCDPISGHDNLYWYRRVMGKEIKFLLHFVKESKQDESGMPNNRFLAERTGGTYSTLKVQPAELEDSGVYFCASSQVGGNPLHFGNGTRLTVT.

The chain's CDR3 is CASSLVVSTGELFF. The CDR3 DNA sequence: TGTGCCAGCAGCTTAGTTGTCAGTACCGGGGAGCTGTTTTTT. The genes are TRBV7-9 and TRBJ2-2; D ambiguous. V was pared by 1 base and J by 5 bases, with 8 bases between. The CDR3 is 14 residues long. Germline CDR1 SEHNR, CDR2 FQNEAQ (reference sequence). The complete variable domain, with remaining parts taken from reference TRBV7-9 and TRBJ2-2, reads DTGVSQNPRHKITKRGQNVTFRCDPISEHNRLYWYRQTLGQGPEFLTYFQNEAQLEKSRLLSDRFSAERPKGSFSTLEIQRTEQGDSAMYLCASSLVVSTGELFFGEGSRLTVL.

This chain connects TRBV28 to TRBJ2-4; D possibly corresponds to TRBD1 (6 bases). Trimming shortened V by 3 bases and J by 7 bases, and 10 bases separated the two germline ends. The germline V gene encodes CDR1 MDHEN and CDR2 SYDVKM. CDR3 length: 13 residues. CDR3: CASSFPGENIQYF. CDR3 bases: TGTGCCAGCAGTTTTCCAGGGGAGAACATTCAGTACTTC.

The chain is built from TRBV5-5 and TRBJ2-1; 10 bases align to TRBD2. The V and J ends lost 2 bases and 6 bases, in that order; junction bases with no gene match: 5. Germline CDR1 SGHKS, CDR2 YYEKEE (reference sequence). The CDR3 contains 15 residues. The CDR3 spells CASSLGLAGVNEQFF. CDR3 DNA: TGTGCCAGCAGCTTAGGGCTAGCGGGGGTCAATGAGCAGTTCTTC.

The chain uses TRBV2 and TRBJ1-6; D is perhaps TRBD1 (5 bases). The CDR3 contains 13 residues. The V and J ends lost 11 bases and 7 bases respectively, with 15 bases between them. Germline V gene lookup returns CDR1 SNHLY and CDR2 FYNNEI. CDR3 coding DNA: TGTGCCGGCTTTCGGGACTCAAATTCACCCCTCCACTTT. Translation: CAGFRDSNSPLHF.

The CDR3 sequence is CASSFDRGNTIYF. The CDR3 region has the DNA TGTGCCAGCAGTTTCGACAGGGGAAACACCATATATTTT. The chain links TRBV12-3 or TRBV12-4 to TRBJ1-3; tentatively, D is TRBD1 (6 bases). This CDR3 has 13 residues. Trimming removed 3 bases from V and 4 bases from J, with 7 bases in between.

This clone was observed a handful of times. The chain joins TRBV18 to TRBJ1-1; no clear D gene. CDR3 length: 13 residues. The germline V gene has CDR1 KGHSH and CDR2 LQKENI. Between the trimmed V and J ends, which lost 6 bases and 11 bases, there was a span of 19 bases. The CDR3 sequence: CASSQLGLGTAFF. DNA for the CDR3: TGTGCCAGCTCCCAACTAGGATTGGGCACGGCTTTCTTT.

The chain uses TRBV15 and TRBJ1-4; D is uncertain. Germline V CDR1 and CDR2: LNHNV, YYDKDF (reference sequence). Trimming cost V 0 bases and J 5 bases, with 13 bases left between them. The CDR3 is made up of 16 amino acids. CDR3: CATSRERVEGNEKLFF. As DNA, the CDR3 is TGTGCCACCAGCAGAGAAAGGGTAGAGGGAAATGAAAAACTGTTTTTT.

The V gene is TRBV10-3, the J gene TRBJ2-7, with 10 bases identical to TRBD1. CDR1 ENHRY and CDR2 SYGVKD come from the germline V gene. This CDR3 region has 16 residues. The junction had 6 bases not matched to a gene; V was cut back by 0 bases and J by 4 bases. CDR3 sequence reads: CAISESMGTGVYEQYF. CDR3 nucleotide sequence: TGTGCCATCAGTGAGTCGATGGGGACAGGGGTGTACGAGCAGTACTTC.

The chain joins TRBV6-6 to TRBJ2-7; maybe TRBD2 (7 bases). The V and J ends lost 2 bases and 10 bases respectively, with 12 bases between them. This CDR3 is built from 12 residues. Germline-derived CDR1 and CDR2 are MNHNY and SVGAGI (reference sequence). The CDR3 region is CASSYAGAEQYF. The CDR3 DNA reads TGTGCCAGCAGTTACGCGGGGGCAGAACAGTACTTC.

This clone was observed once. CDR3 in amino acids: CASSLGVSNTEAFF. The DNA for the CDR3 is TGTGCCAGCAGCTTAGGCGTGTCTAACACTGAAGCTTTCTTT. The chain carries TRBV7-9 and TRBJ1-1; D uncertain. CDR3 length: 14 amino acids. The ends were cut back, 1 base at V and 2 bases at J, with 8 bases in the middle. Germline lookup yields CDR1 SEHNR and CDR2 FQNEAQ (reference sequence).

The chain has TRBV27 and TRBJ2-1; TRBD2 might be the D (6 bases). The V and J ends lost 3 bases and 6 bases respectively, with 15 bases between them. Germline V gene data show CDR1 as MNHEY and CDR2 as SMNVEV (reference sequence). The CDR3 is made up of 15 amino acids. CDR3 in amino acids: CASSFSRRGLNEQFF. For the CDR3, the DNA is TGTGCCAGCAGTTTCTCACGGAGGGGTCTCAATGAGCAGTTCTTC.

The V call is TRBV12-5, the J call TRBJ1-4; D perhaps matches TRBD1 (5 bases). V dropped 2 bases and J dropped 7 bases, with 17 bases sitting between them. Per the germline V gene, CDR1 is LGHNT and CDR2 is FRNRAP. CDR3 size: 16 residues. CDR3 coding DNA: TGTGCTAGTGGTTTGACGCGGGACGCTGTGACTGAAAAACTGTTTTTT. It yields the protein CASGLTRDAVTEKLFF.

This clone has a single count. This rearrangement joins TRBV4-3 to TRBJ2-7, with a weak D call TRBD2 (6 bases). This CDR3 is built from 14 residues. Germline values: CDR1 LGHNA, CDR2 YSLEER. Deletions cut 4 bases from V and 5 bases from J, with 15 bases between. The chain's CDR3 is CASSRYVLADEQYF. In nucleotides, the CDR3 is TGCGCCAGCAGCCGCTACGTACTAGCTGACGAGCAGTACTTC.

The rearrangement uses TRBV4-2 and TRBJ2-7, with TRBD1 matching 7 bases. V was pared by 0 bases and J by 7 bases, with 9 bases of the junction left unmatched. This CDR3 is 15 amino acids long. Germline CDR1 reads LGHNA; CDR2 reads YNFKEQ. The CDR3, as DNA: TGTGCCAGCAGCCAAGAGACAGGGTATCTACGAGAGCAGTACTTC. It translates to CASSQETGYLREQYF.